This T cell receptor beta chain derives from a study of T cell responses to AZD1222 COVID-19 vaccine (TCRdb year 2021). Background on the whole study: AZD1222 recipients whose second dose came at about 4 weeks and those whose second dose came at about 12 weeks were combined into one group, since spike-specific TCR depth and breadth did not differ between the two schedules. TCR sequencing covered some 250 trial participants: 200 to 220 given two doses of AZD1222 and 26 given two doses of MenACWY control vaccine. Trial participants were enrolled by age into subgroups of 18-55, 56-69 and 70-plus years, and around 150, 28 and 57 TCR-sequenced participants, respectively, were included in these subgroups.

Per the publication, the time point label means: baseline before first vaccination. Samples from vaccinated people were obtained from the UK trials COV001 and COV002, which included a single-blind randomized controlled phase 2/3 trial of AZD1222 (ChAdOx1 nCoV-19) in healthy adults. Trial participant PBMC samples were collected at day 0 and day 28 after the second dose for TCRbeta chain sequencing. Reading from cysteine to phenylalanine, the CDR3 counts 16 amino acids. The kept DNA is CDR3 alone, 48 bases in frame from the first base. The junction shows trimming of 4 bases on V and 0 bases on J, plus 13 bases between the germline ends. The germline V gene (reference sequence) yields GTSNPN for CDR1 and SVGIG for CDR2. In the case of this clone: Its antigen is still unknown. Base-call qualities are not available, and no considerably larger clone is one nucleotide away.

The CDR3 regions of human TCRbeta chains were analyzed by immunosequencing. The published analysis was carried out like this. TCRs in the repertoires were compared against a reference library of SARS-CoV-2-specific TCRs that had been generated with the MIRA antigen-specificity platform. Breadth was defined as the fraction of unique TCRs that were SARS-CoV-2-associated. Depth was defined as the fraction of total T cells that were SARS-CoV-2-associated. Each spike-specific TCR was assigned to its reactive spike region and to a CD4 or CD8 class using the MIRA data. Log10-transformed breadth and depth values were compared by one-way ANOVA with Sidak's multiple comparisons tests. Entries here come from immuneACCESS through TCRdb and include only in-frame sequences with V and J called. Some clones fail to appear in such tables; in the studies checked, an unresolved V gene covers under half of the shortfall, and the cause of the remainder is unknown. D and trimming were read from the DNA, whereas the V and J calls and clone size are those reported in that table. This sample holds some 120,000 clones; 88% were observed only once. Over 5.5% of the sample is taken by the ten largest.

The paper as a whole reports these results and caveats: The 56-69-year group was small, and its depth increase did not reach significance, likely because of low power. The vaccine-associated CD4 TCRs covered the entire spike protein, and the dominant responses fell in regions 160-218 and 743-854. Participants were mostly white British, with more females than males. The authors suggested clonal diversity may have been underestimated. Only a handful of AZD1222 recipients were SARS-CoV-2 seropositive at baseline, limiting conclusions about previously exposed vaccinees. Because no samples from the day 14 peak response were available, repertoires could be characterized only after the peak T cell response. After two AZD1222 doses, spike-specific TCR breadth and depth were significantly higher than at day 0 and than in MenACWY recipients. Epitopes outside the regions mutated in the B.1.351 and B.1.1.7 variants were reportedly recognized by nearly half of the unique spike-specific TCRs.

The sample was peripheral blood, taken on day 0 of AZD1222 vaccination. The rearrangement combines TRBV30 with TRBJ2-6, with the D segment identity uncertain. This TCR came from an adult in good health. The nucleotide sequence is TGTGCCTGGAACCCAGGAAGAAGCTCTGGGGCCAACGTCCTGACTTTC. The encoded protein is CAWNPGRSSGANVLTF.